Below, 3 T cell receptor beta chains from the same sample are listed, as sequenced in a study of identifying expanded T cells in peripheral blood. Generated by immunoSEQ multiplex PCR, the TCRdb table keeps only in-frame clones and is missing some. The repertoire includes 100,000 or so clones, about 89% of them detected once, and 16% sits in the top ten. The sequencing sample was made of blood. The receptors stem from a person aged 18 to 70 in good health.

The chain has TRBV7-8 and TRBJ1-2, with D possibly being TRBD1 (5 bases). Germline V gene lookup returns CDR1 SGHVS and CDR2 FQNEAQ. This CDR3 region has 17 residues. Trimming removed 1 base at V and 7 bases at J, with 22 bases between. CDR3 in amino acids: CASSLGPRTRGDGGYTF. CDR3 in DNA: TGTGCCAGCAGCTTAGGGCCCCGTACGAGGGGAGACGGTGGCTACACCTTC.

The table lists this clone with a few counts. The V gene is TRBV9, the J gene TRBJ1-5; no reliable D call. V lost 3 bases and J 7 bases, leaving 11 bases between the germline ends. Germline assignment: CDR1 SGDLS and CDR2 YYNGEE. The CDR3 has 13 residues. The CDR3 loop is CASSAGLGQPQHF. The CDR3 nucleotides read TGTGCCAGCAGCGCTGGGCTCGGACAGCCCCAGCATTTT.

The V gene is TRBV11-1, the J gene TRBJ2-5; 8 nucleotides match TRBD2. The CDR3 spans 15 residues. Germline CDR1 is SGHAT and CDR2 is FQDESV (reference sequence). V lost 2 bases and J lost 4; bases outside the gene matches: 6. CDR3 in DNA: TGTGCCAGCAGCTTAACGGGGGGGCCCCCAGAGACCCAGTACTTC. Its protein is CASSLTGGPPETQYF. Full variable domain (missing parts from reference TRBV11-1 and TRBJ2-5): EAEVAQSPRYKITEKSQAVAFWCDPISGHATLYWYRQILGQGPELLVQFQDESVVDDSQLPKDRFSAERLKGVDSTLKIQPAELGDSAMYLCASSLTGGPPETQYFGPGTRLLVL.